The clone carrying this TCR beta chain was found a few times. Its specificity is unknown. From germline, CDR1 is MNHNS and CDR2 SASEGT. CDR3 length equals 13 residues. Trimming cost V 0 bases and J 15 bases, with 15 bases left between them. These data are taken from a study of shared clonotypes between healthy human individuals. Only in-frame clones appear in the TCRdb table, and some are missing; sequencing was by immunoSEQ multiplex PCR. The sample shows approximately 1.1 million clones, approximately 80% of them seen only once. General study points: Rarefaction indicated that sorted-subset sequencing remained incomplete although depth was large. Limitation of the genetic and exposure-history diversity represented came from the few donors. For naive CD4 cells, around 5.1% of clonotypes were shared across a handful of donors.

V and J are TRBV6-1 and TRBJ1-5; TRBD1 might be the D (6 bases). The TCR was taken from a man aged 18 to 29 in good health. Some clones in this sample may be carry-over from other donors' samples. Material for sequencing was memory CD4+ T cells from PBMCs. Subset in this sample: CD45RA-negative fraction. DNA of the CDR3: TGTGCCAGCAGTGAAGCTCTAGACAGGTCGCGGCATTTT. Its translation is CASSEALDRSRHF.